The 26 T cell receptor beta chains in this list originate from one sample, sequenced in a study of blood T cell repertoires in COVID-19. Assay: immunoSEQ multiplex PCR; the TCRdb copy retains only in-frame clones and omits some. The table shows 120,000 or so clones, with over 75% occurring only once. Sequenced sample: peripheral blood. The receptors originated from a woman of 80 years or more with acute or convalescent COVID-19.

The chain couples TRBV18 to TRBJ1-4; D may be TRBD1 (5 bases). The CDR3 length is 13 residues. V was cut by 3 bases and J by 5 bases, with 7 bases left in between. CDR1 and CDR2 (germline): KGHSH, LQKENI. The CDR3 DNA reads TGTGCCAGCTCACCCGACAGAAATGAAAAACTGTTTTTT. Its translation: CASSPDRNEKLFF.

The chain is built from TRBV24-1 and TRBJ1-5, with 9 bases lining up with TRBD1. The CDR3 extends over 18 amino acids. Germline V gene sequence: CDR1 KGHDR, CDR2 SFDVKD. V dropped 1 base and J dropped 0; count of bases not matched to a gene: 6. The CDR3 coding sequence is TGTGCCACCAGTGATTTAACGGGACAGGGAAATAGCAATCAGCCCCAGCATTTT. It codes for CATSDLTGQGNSNQPQHF.

The chain combines TRBV10-3 with TRBJ1-2, with D perhaps TRBD1 (6 bases). The germline V gene encodes CDR1 ENHRY and CDR2 SYGVKD. CDR3 length: 13 amino acids. The V gene lost 4 bases and the J gene lost 7 bases, with 13 bases spanning the gap. The CDR3 region is CAISVDRVGGYTF. The CDR3 DNA sequence: TGTGCCATCAGTGTGGACAGAGTGGGTGGCTACACCTTC.

CDR3 sequence reads: CATSTPGFGNTIYF. DNA for the CDR3: TGTGCCACCAGCACTCCAGGGTTTGGAAACACCATATATTTT. J is TRBJ1-3 and V is TRBV15, with a tentative D call TRBD1 (5 bases). Germline CDR1 reads LNHNV; CDR2 reads YYDKDF (reference sequence). V was pared by 4 bases and J by 3 bases, with 10 bases between. This CDR3 region has 14 residues. The whole variable domain, filled in from reference TRBV15 and TRBJ1-3, reads DAMVIQNPRYQVTQFGKPVTLSCSQTLNHNVMYWYQQKSSQAPKLLFHYYDKDFNNEADTPDNFQSRRPNTSFCFLDIRSPGLGDTAMYLCATSTPGFGNTIYFGEGSWLTVV.

This clone has only one observation. J is TRBJ2-3 and V is TRBV19; D gene unclear. The V gene's germline CDR1 is LNHDA and CDR2 SQIVND (reference sequence). There are 15 residues in the CDR3. V was pared by 3 bases and J by 2 bases, with 12 bases between. This chain's CDR3 is CASSIGGTYTDTQYF. The CDR3 DNA follows: TGTGCCAGTAGTATTGGCGGAACGTACACAGATACGCAGTATTTT.

The V gene is TRBV5-1, the J gene TRBJ1-4; no reliable D call. V lost 0 bases and J lost 8, with 14 bases in between. This CDR3 is built from 15 residues. Per the germline V gene, CDR1 is SGHRS and CDR2 is YFSETQ. Here the CDR3 reads CASSLERGSWEKLFF. CDR3 nucleotide sequence: TGCGCCAGCAGCTTGGAACGGGGATCTTGGGAAAAACTGTTTTTT. Full variable domain (remainder filled in from reference TRBV5-1 and TRBJ1-4): KAGVTQTPRYLIKTRGQQVTLSCSPISGHRSVSWYQQTPGQGLQFLFEYFSETQRNKGNFPGRFSGRQFSNSRSEMNVSTLELGDSALYLCASSLERGSWEKLFFGSGTQLSVL.

This chain uses TRBV5-1 with TRBJ2-5; no clear D gene. V was trimmed by 0 bases and J by 4 bases, leaving 7 bases between them. Looked up from germline, CDR1 is SGHRS and CDR2 is YFSETQ. The CDR3 runs to 13 residues. The CDR3 region has the DNA TGCGCCAGCAGCTTGGTGCCAGGAGAGACCCAGTACTTC. Translating it yields CASSLVPGETQYF.

This chain links TRBV15 with TRBJ1-4; weak D call: TRBD1 (6 bases). The V gene's germline CDR1 is LNHNV and CDR2 YYDKDF (reference sequence). This CDR3 has 15 residues. The V gene lost 2 bases and the J gene lost 3 bases, with 10 bases spanning the gap. The CDR3 sequence is CATSRHRQANEKLFF. The CDR3 nucleotides are TGTGCCACCAGCAGACACCGACAGGCTAATGAAAAACTGTTTTTT.

The chain combines TRBV19 with TRBJ1-1; 9 bases line up with TRBD1. V lost 5 bases and J lost 5; bases outside the gene matches: 9. The CDR3 has 15 residues. Per germline, CDR1 LNHDA and CDR2 SQIVND (reference sequence). CDR3 residues: CASSRPGQGLTEAFF. CDR3 sequence (DNA): TGTGCCAGTAGTCGCCCGGGACAGGGCTTAACTGAAGCTTTCTTT.

For the CDR3, the DNA is TGTGCCAGCAGCTCGATAGGGACTTCGGCGCGCGAGCAGTTCTTC. Amino acids: CASSSIGTSAREQFF. This chain uses TRBV7-9 with TRBJ2-1, with a weak D call TRBD2 (6 bases). CDR3 size: 15 residues. The V end lost 4 bases, the J end lost 10 bases, and 20 bases lay between the germline ends. The germline V gene has CDR1 SEHNR and CDR2 FQNEAQ (reference sequence). Looking up the rest from reference TRBV7-9 and TRBJ2-1 gives the full variable domain: DTGVSQNPRHKITKRGQNVTFRCDPISEHNRLYWYRQTLGQGPEFLTYFQNEAQLEKSRLLSDRFSAERPKGSFSTLEIQRTEQGDSAMYLCASSSIGTSAREQFFGPGTRLTVL.

This chain connects TRBV7-2 to TRBJ2-5; D might be TRBD2 (6 bases). The germline CDR1 and CDR2 sequences are SGHTA and FQGNSA. Between the trimmed V and J ends, which lost 3 bases and 2 bases, there was a span of 16 bases. This CDR3 region has 16 residues. Here the CDR3 DNA reads TGTGCCAGCAGCTTGGGTCCGGGTGCGGGGCAAGAGACCCAGTACTTC. Translated: CASSLGPGAGQETQYF.

V is TRBV28 and J is TRBJ1-2; a possible D gene is TRBD1 (6 bases). The V end was cut by 5 bases, the J end by 4 bases, with 14 bases between. The CDR3 is 14 residues long. The germline V gene encodes CDR1 MDHEN and CDR2 SYDVKM. The CDR3 loop is CASSGDTRLYGYTF. CDR3 nucleotides: TGTGCCAGCAGTGGGGACACTCGACTCTATGGCTACACCTTC.

This chain joins TRBV4-2 and TRBJ2-3; 7 bases agree with TRBD2. The CDR3 has 14 amino acids. Trimming cost V 4 bases and J 3 bases; bases outside gene matches: 4. Per germline, CDR1 LGHNA and CDR2 YNFKEQ. CDR3 amino acids: CASSPLGGTDTQYF. For the CDR3, the DNA is TGTGCCAGCAGCCCATTGGGGGGGACAGATACGCAGTATTTT.

This rearrangement joins TRBV5-1 to TRBJ2-5; 9 nucleotides align to TRBD1. CDR1 is SGHRS and CDR2 is YFSETQ in the germline V gene. V lost 2 bases to trimming and J lost 2 bases; unmatched junction nucleotides: 1. The CDR3 is 14 amino acids. CDR3 region: CASSFGQGQETQYF. CDR3 in DNA: TGCGCCAGCAGCTTTGGACAGGGGCAAGAGACCCAGTACTTC. Full variable domain (missing parts from reference TRBV5-1 and TRBJ2-5): KAGVTQTPRYLIKTRGQQVTLSCSPISGHRSVSWYQQTPGQGLQFLFEYFSETQRNKGNFPGRFSGRQFSNSRSEMNVSTLELGDSALYLCASSFGQGQETQYFGPGTRLLVL.

In its sample, this clone was seen once. The J gene is TRBJ1-2, the V gene TRBV5-1; weak D call: TRBD1 (6 bases). Trimming took off 0 bases at V and 8 bases at J, with 11 bases between the two ends. CDR3 length equals 13 residues. Germline CDR1 and CDR2: SGHRS and YFSETQ. CDR3 sequence (DNA): TGCGCCAGCAGCTTGGAAAACAGGGTCGGCTACACCTTC. Its translation: CASSLENRVGYTF.

This clone has just a few counts. J is TRBJ2-2 and V is TRBV28, with a tentative D call TRBD1 (6 bases). The CDR3 length is 16 residues. In germline, CDR1 is MDHEN, CDR2 SYDVKM. Trimming shortened V by 5 bases and J by 3 bases, and 16 bases separated the two germline ends. The CDR3 bases are TGTGCCAGCAGTCCCTCCCAGGGGCAATACACCGGGGAGCTGTTTTTT. Protein: CASSPSQGQYTGELFF.

The chain uses TRBV6-5 and TRBJ1-5; TRBD1 might be the D (5 bases). Germline CDR1 reads MNHEY; CDR2 reads SVGAGI. Between the trimmed V and J ends, which lost 6 bases and 6 bases, there was a span of 12 bases. There are 13 residues in the CDR3. CDR3 region: CASRIRQGQPQHF. In DNA form, the CDR3 reads TGTGCCAGCAGGATCAGGCAGGGTCAGCCCCAGCATTTT.

This clone was counted only a few times. V gene TRBV27 combines with J gene TRBJ1-1; 7 nucleotides line up with TRBD1. This CDR3 contains 15 residues. With 3 bases clipped from V and 0 bases from J, the junction kept 4 bases outside the gene matches. Germline values: CDR1 MNHEY, CDR2 SMNVEV (reference sequence). In DNA, the CDR3 is TGTGCCAGCAGTTTGAGGGGGCACATGAACACTGAAGCTTTCTTT. It is translated as CASSLRGHMNTEAFF.

The rearrangement joins TRBV18 to TRBJ1-6; unclear D gene. The V end lost 6 bases, the J end lost 8 bases, and 11 bases lay between the germline ends. The CDR3 totals 13 residues. The germline gives CDR1 KGHSH, CDR2 LQKENI. The DNA of the CDR3 is TGTGCCAGCTCGGCGGACTTGGATTCACCCCTCCACTTT. As protein: CASSADLDSPLHF.

This clone was observed once. The chain links TRBV5-4 to TRBJ1-1, with unresolved D. V was clipped by 1 base and J by 1 base, with 5 bases between them. Germline assignment: CDR1 SGHNT and CDR2 YYREEE (reference sequence). The CDR3 has 13 residues. The chain's CDR3 is CASSLFGNTEAFF. The CDR3 nucleotides read TGTGCCAGCAGCTTGTTCGGGAACACTGAAGCTTTCTTT. Full variable domain (rest looked up from reference TRBV5-4 and TRBJ1-1): ETGVTQSPTHLIKTRGQQVTLRCSSQSGHNTVSWYQQALGQGPQFIFQYYREEENGRGNFPPRFSGLQFPNYSSELNVNALELDDSALYLCASSLFGNTEAFFGQGTRLTVV.

The J gene is TRBJ1-2, the V gene TRBV19, with D possibly TRBD1 on 5 matching bases. The CDR3 spans 15 residues. Germline V lookup: CDR1 LNHDA, CDR2 SQIVND (reference sequence). V lost 7 bases and J 4 bases, leaving 19 bases between the germline ends. The CDR3 loop is CASTIPGAGTYGYTF. The CDR3 nucleotides are TGTGCCAGTACCATCCCGGGAGCAGGGACCTATGGCTACACCTTC.

The chain has TRBV28 and TRBJ1-2; D not certain. The length of the CDR3 is 14 residues. V gave up 6 bases and J gave up 2 bases, with 13 bases separating them. Germline V CDR1 and CDR2: MDHEN, SYDVKM. The CDR3 bases are TGTGCCAGCAGCCAACCCCACGCGAACTATGGCTACACCTTC. Translation: CASSQPHANYGYTF.

The CDR3: CASSPYRYHRTATYEQYF. DNA of the CDR3: TGTGCCAGCAGTCCCTACCGTTATCACCGGACAGCCACCTACGAGCAGTACTTC. This chain joins TRBV6-6 and TRBJ2-7; tentatively, D is TRBD1 (6 bases). This CDR3 is 18 amino acids long. The V and J ends lost 5 bases and 2 bases respectively, with 25 bases between them. Per the germline V gene, CDR1 is MNHNY and CDR2 is SVGAGI (reference sequence).

This clone was seen a few times. This chain connects TRBV5-1 to TRBJ2-5; 10 positions match TRBD1. V lost 4 bases to trimming and J lost 5 bases; unmatched junction nucleotides: 8. CDR3 size: 15 residues. Germline loops: CDR1 SGHRS, CDR2 YFSETQ. The CDR3: CASSGTGDSFETQYF. CDR3 sequence (DNA): TGCGCCAGCAGCGGGACAGGGGATTCGTTCGAGACCCAGTACTTC. The whole variable domain, remainder taken from reference TRBV5-1 and TRBJ2-5, is KAGVTQTPRYLIKTRGQQVTLSCSPISGHRSVSWYQQTPGQGLQFLFEYFSETQRNKGNFPGRFSGRQFSNSRSEMNVSTLELGDSALYLCASSGTGDSFETQYFGPGTRLLVL.

The chain joins TRBV6-5 to TRBJ1-2; maybe TRBD1 (6 bases). Germline CDR1 MNHEY, CDR2 SVGAGI. V shed 6 bases and J shed 3 bases, with 14 bases lying between them. The CDR3 sequence is 14 residues long. DNA of the CDR3: TGTGCCAGCAGCCTCGGACAGCATGACTATGGCTACACCTTC. Protein sequence: CASSLGQHDYGYTF.

This rearrangement joins TRBV19 to TRBJ1-4, with 8 positions matching TRBD1. Germline V gene sequence: CDR1 LNHDA, CDR2 SQIVND (reference sequence). Losses at the gene ends were 9 bases for V and 11 bases for J; bases not matched to a gene: 8. The CDR3 is made up of 12 amino acids. CDR3 amino acids: CASRDRMEKLFF. The CDR3 bases are TGTGCCAGCCGGGACAGGATGGAGAAACTGTTTTTT.